These 32 T cell receptor beta chains share one sample of origin, sequenced in a study of blood T cell repertoires in COVID-19 (dated by TCRdb to about 2020). Preparation of the library involved the immunoSEQ multiplex PCR assay. The source is immuneACCESS, and TCRdb retained only in-frame sequences with V and J called. Part of the clones is not carried over; for the studies checked, unresolved V genes explain less than half of this, and the remainder is unexplained. The sample data list about 330,000 clones, and 87% of these were observed just once. The ten largest clones add up to roughly 5.2% of the sample. Sequencing was performed on PBMCs or T cells enriched from blood (not recorded which). These receptors came from a woman aged 30 to 39 who had recovered from COVID-19.

The chain combines TRBV9 with TRBJ1-2; 11 positions match TRBD1. The length of the CDR3 is 15 residues. V lost 3 bases and J lost 5; bases outside the gene matches: 6. CDR1 SGDLS and CDR2 YYNGEE come from the germline V gene. CDR3: CASSGGTGGVYGYTF. CDR3 in DNA: TGTGCCAGCAGCGGAGGGACAGGGGGTGTGTATGGCTACACCTTC.

This rearrangement joins TRBV12-5 to TRBJ1-1; TRBD1 aligns across 7 bases. CDR3 size: 17 residues. From germline, CDR1 is LGHNT and CDR2 FRNRAP. The trim removed 5 bases at V and 0 bases at J, leaving 12 bases unmatched. Here the CDR3 reads CASGLDRALYMNTEAFF. The CDR3 DNA is TGTGCTAGTGGTCTTGACAGGGCACTTTACATGAACACTGAAGCTTTCTTT.

The chain has TRBV11-1 and TRBJ1-4; possible D gene TRBD1, 6 bases. V dropped 3 bases and J dropped 3 bases, with 11 bases sitting between them. The CDR3 sequence is 15 residues long. Germline assignment: CDR1 SGHAT and CDR2 FQDESV (reference sequence). DNA of the CDR3: TGTGCCAGCAGCTTGAAGGGACACTCTAATGAAAAACTGTTTTTT. Translating gives CASSLKGHSNEKLFF.

The rearrangement links TRBV4-3 to TRBJ2-1, with TRBD2 matching over 10 bases. CDR3 length: 17 amino acids. V gave up 0 bases and J gave up 9 bases; unmatched junction bases: 11. CDR1 LGHNA and CDR2 YSLEER come from the germline V gene. Written as DNA, the CDR3 is TGCGCCAGCAGCCAAGATTGGGGTCTAGCGGGGGCTCTTGAGCAGTTCTTC. Translation: CASSQDWGLAGALEQFF.

This chain uses TRBV7-9 with TRBJ1-2; D is ambiguous. Per germline, CDR1 SEHNR and CDR2 FQNEAQ (reference sequence). The CDR3 extends over 12 amino acids. Trimming took 5 bases from V and 8 from J, leaving 12 bases between them. The CDR3 sequence is CASSGTQKGYTF. The CDR3 nucleotides read TGTGCCAGCAGCGGTACCCAGAAGGGCTACACCTTC.

The CDR3 spells CASAHSAGTVVSYEQYF. The CDR3 bases are TGCGCCAGCGCCCATTCTGCCGGGACAGTGGTCTCCTACGAGCAGTACTTC. The chain has TRBV23-1 and TRBJ2-7, with 7 positions matching TRBD1. TRBV23-1 is designated an ORF whose function remains uncertain. The CDR3 length is 17 residues. V lost 8 bases, J lost 0 bases, and 16 bases stayed unmatched.

This clone was observed a single time. CDR3 sequence reads: CGIRNGPYAYGYTF. DNA for the CDR3: TGTGGGATCAGGAACGGCCCCTACGCCTATGGCTACACCTTC. J is TRBJ1-2 and V is TRBV28; D not certain. This CDR3 comprises 14 residues. From germline, CDR1 is MDHEN and CDR2 SYDVKM.

The chain joins TRBV5-1 to TRBJ2-7; D might be TRBD1 (5 bases). Germline V lookup: CDR1 SGHRS, CDR2 YFSETQ. The V gene lost 4 bases and the J gene lost 1 base, with 12 bases spanning the gap. The CDR3 covers 14 residues. DNA of the CDR3: TGCGCCAGCAGCCCGTCAGGGAAATCCTACGAGCAGTACTTC. This encodes CASSPSGKSYEQYF.

This chain connects TRBV5-1 to TRBJ2-7; a possible D gene is TRBD1 (6 bases). The germline V gene encodes CDR1 SGHRS and CDR2 YFSETQ. The V gene lost 4 bases and the J gene lost 1 base, with 9 bases spanning the gap. This CDR3 has 13 residues. The CDR3 sequence is CASSIDRSYEQYF. The CDR3 bases are TGCGCCAGCAGCATAGACAGGTCCTACGAGCAGTACTTC.

This chain links TRBV6-2 or TRBV6-3 with TRBJ2-3; 10 nucleotides agree with TRBD2. Germline lookup yields CDR1 MNHEY and CDR2 SVGEGT. The CDR3 is 16 amino acids. The V gene end was trimmed by 0 bases and the J gene end by 7 bases; junction bases not matched to a gene: 7. The CDR3 DNA reads as TGTGCCAGCAGTTACTCGTTAGCGGGGGGCAGGAATACGCAGTATTTT. Its translation: CASSYSLAGGRNTQYF.

The V and J genes are TRBV7-9 and TRBJ2-5; possibly TRBD2 for D (5 bases). The length of the CDR3 is 14 residues. Per the germline V gene, CDR1 is SEHNR and CDR2 is FQNEAQ (reference sequence). V shed 4 bases and J shed 5 bases, with 14 bases lying between them. The CDR3 DNA reads TGTGCCAGCAGCTCCCCCTTTGGAGGCGAGACCCAGTACTTC. Translating gives CASSSPFGGETQYF.

This clone has a handful of counts. The V gene is TRBV3-1 (or the pseudogene TRBV3-2), the J gene TRBJ1-2, with 7 bases identical to TRBD1. CDR1 and CDR2 (germline): LGHDT, YNNKEL (reference sequence). V lost 0 bases, J lost 3 bases, and 7 bases stayed unmatched. CDR3 length equals 16 residues. CDR3 region: CASSQDPYRGDYGYTF. CDR3 DNA sequence: TGTGCCAGCAGCCAAGATCCCTACAGGGGCGACTATGGCTACACCTTC.

V usage is TRBV28 and J usage is TRBJ2-1, with a weak D call TRBD2 (7 bases). Germline V gives CDR1 MDHEN, CDR2 SYDVKM. The CDR3 length is 16 residues. V lost 6 bases to trimming and J lost 6 bases, with 21 bases between them. For the CDR3, the DNA is TGTGCCAGCAGCTCACAAGGGGGGGTATTATTCAATGAGCAGTTCTTC. Translating gives CASSSQGGVLFNEQFF.

The chain has TRBV3-1 (or the pseudogene TRBV3-2) and TRBJ2-7, with 7 bases identical to TRBD1. This CDR3 contains 15 residues. Germline CDR1 reads LGHDT; CDR2 reads YNNKEL (reference sequence). J gave up 2 bases and V 0 bases, and 4 bases lay outside the gene matches. CDR3 protein: CASSQEPGQTYEQYF. The CDR3 DNA reads TGTGCCAGCAGCCAAGAGCCGGGACAGACCTACGAGCAGTACTTC.

V usage is TRBV5-1 and J usage is TRBJ2-7; D is ambiguous. Germline CDR1 SGHRS, CDR2 YFSETQ. This CDR3 has 13 amino acids. V lost 0 bases, J lost 3 bases, and 7 bases lay in between. This CDR3 reads CASSLDSIYEQYF. Here the CDR3 DNA reads TGCGCCAGCAGCTTGGACAGTATCTACGAGCAGTACTTC. Combining the CDR3 with reference TRBV5-1 and TRBJ2-7 gives the whole variable domain KAGVTQTPRYLIKTRGQQVTLSCSPISGHRSVSWYQQTPGQGLQFLFEYFSETQRNKGNFPGRFSGRQFSNSRSEMNVSTLELGDSALYLCASSLDSIYEQYFGPGTRLTVT.

This clone was detected only once. The chain recombines TRBV19 with TRBJ1-5, with D possibly being TRBD1 (6 bases). The CDR3 is 13 amino acids. Germline loops: CDR1 LNHDA, CDR2 SQIVND (reference sequence). Trimming removed 3 bases from V and 12 bases from J, with 15 bases in between. The CDR3 reads CASSMSQDRVQHF. DNA of the CDR3: TGTGCCAGTAGTATGAGCCAGGACAGAGTCCAGCATTTT.

This chain connects TRBV19 to TRBJ2-2, with D perhaps TRBD1 (5 bases). Per the germline V gene, CDR1 is LNHDA and CDR2 is SQIVND (reference sequence). This CDR3 is 18 amino acids long. V dropped 9 bases and J dropped 3 bases, with 26 bases sitting between them. CDR3 nucleotide sequence: TGTGCCAGCCTTCGAAGGGGCATTCCACTCGGAGACACCGGGGAGCTGTTTTTT. Its translation: CASLRRGIPLGDTGELFF.

V usage is TRBV9 and J usage is TRBJ1-2; D may be TRBD1 (6 bases). The germline CDR1 and CDR2 sequences are SGDLS and YYNGEE. The V end lost 0 bases, the J end lost 4 bases, and 16 bases lay between the germline ends. CDR3 length: 16 amino acids. The CDR3 nucleotides read TGTGCCAGCAGCGTAGGTCCAGGGGCTATCGTCTATGGCTACACCTTC. Its translation is CASSVGPGAIVYGYTF.

This clone came up a few times. This chain uses TRBV24-1 with TRBJ2-1, with a possible D match to TRBD2 (5 bases). The CDR3 sequence is 13 residues long. V was cut by 7 bases and J by 5 bases, with 11 bases left in between. Per germline, CDR1 KGHDR and CDR2 SFDVKD. The CDR3: CATSPDGNNEQFF. CDR3 nucleotide sequence: TGTGCCACCAGCCCGGACGGGAACAATGAGCAGTTCTTC.

The rearrangement uses TRBV28 and TRBJ2-2; D unresolved. The CDR3 contains 15 residues. Germline V gene data show CDR1 as MDHEN and CDR2 as SYDVKM. V lost 0 bases and J 1 base, leaving 6 bases between the germline ends. The CDR3 reads CASSLWAGNTGELFF. The CDR3 DNA is TGTGCCAGCAGTTTATGGGCAGGGAACACCGGGGAGCTGTTTTTT.

The chain has TRBV21-1 and TRBJ1-5; the D segment call TRBD1 is taken from the table without a DNA check. TRBV21-1 is a pseudogene locus. This CDR3 comprises 19 residues. In DNA form, the CDR3 reads TGTGCCAGCAGCAAAGGAACAGGACAGCTCGACAGGGTCTATCAGCCCCAGCATTTT. Its translation: CASSKGTGQLDRVYQPQHF.

The chain links TRBV4-1 to TRBJ1-2; 7 nucleotides agree with TRBD1. The CDR3 spans 16 residues. Germline V lookup: CDR1 MGHRA, CDR2 YSYEKL. V shed 3 bases, J shed 8 bases, and the junction held 15 bases outside the gene matches. CDR3 DNA: TGCGCCAGCAGCCAGTACCGGGACAGCGGAGTCGCGGGCTACACCTTC. Its protein is CASSQYRDSGVAGYTF.

J is TRBJ1-2 and V is TRBV6-4; 12 bases match TRBD1. Germline lookup yields CDR1 MRHNA and CDR2 SNTAGT. J gave up 4 bases and V 6 bases, and 6 bases lay outside the gene matches. The length of the CDR3 is 15 residues. The CDR3 spells CASSPGQGAFYGYTF. The CDR3 nucleotides are TGTGCCAGCAGCCCGGGACAGGGGGCGTTCTATGGCTACACCTTC.

This clone has just one count. The chain links TRBV20-1 to TRBJ1-1; a possible D gene is TRBD1 (6 bases). The CDR3 runs to 14 residues. CDR1 is DFQATT, CDR2 SNEGSKA, per germline (reference sequence). With 3 bases removed from V and 8 bases from J, the gap between germline ends came to 19 bases. The CDR3 loop is CSASRAGAGAEAFF. For the CDR3, the DNA is TGCAGTGCTAGTCGGGCGGGGGCAGGGGCCGAAGCTTTCTTT.

The table lists this clone with a few counts. J is TRBJ1-2 and V is TRBV19; no clear D. The CDR3 spans 13 residues. The V end lost 5 bases, the J end lost 4 bases, and 11 bases lay between the germline ends. Germline loops: CDR1 LNHDA, CDR2 SQIVND (reference sequence). The CDR3 reads CASSRGLSYGYTF. The CDR3 nucleotides are TGTGCCAGTAGTCGAGGGTTATCCTATGGCTACACCTTC.

V gene TRBV11-2 combines with J gene TRBJ1-4; 9 nucleotides agree with TRBD1. The V and J ends lost 5 bases and 6 bases, in that order; junction bases with no gene match: 10. The CDR3 sequence is 16 residues long. CDR1 is SGHAT, CDR2 FQNNGV, per germline. CDR3 nucleotides: TGTGCCAGCAGCCCATTTATGGGGACAGGGCATGAAAAACTGTTTTTT. Amino acids: CASSPFMGTGHEKLFF.

This chain uses TRBV19 with TRBJ1-5; D might be TRBD1 (5 bases). V was shortened by 5 bases and J by 1 base, with 12 bases between the two germline ends. This CDR3 comprises 15 residues. The V gene's germline CDR1 is LNHDA and CDR2 SQIVND (reference sequence). This chain's CDR3 is CASSLPGHSNQPQHF. In DNA, the CDR3 is TGTGCCAGTAGTTTACCAGGGCACAGCAATCAGCCCCAGCATTTT.

This clone has a single count. The rearrangement uses TRBV4-3 and TRBJ1-2; 8 positions match TRBD1. The V gene end was trimmed by 6 bases and the J gene end by 5 bases; junction bases not matched to a gene: 11. This CDR3 is built from 15 residues. Per the germline V gene, CDR1 is LGHNA and CDR2 is YSLEER. CDR3 sequence (DNA): TGCGCCAGCAGTAACAGTGGGACAGGAGCTTATGGCTACACCTTC. Translated: CASSNSGTGAYGYTF.

This clone occurred a few times. The rearrangement links TRBV9 to TRBJ1-2; 11 positions match TRBD1. Germline CDR1 and CDR2: SGDLS and YYNGEE. With V trimmed by 0 bases and J by 8 bases, 3 bases remained unmatched. The CDR3 loop spans 14 amino acids. The CDR3 sequence: CASSVGTGGAGYTF. CDR3 bases: TGTGCCAGCAGCGTAGGGACAGGGGGCGCGGGCTACACCTTC.

The rearrangement links TRBV7-2 to TRBJ2-5; 8 bases are a match to TRBD1. Trimming cost V 4 bases and J 4 bases; bases outside gene matches: 5. The germline CDR1 and CDR2 sequences are SGHTA and FQGNSA. This CDR3 is built from 14 residues. The CDR3 sequence is CASSSNRGTETQYF. DNA for the CDR3: TGTGCCAGCAGCTCAAACAGGGGGACAGAGACCCAGTACTTC.

In regard to this clone: Its ends do not fully match the called genes, so a read error is possible. This chain joins TRBV13 and TRBJ1-1; D is uncertain. The CDR3 contains 13 residues. The germline V gene has CDR1 PRHDT and CDR2 FYEKMQ (reference sequence). The chain's CDR3 is CASSLGPGKESFF. The CDR3 DNA reads TGTGCCAGCAGCCTAGGGCCCGGGAAAGAGTCTTTCTTT.

This clone has just one count. The rearrangement uses TRBV7-2 and TRBJ2-1; a weak D match, TRBD2 (6 bases). The CDR3 sequence is 15 residues long. Trimming cost V 1 base and J 9 bases, with 16 bases left between them. From germline, CDR1 is SGHTA and CDR2 FQGNSA. CDR3 region: CASSLDGGGGREQFF. CDR3 DNA sequence: TGTGCCAGCAGCTTAGACGGGGGAGGTGGACGTGAGCAGTTCTTC.